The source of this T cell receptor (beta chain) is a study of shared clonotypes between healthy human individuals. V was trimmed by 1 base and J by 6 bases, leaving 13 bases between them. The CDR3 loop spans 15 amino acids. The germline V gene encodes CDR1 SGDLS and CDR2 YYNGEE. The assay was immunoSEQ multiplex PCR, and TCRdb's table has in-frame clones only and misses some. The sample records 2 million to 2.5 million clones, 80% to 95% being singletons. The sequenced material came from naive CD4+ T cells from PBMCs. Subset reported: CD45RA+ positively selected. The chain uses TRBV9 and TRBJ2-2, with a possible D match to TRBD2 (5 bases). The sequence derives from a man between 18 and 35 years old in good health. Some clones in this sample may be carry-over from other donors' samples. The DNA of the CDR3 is TGTGCCAGCAGCGTACTAGCATTTAGCCCCGGGGAGCTGTTTTTT. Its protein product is CASSVLAFSPGELFF.